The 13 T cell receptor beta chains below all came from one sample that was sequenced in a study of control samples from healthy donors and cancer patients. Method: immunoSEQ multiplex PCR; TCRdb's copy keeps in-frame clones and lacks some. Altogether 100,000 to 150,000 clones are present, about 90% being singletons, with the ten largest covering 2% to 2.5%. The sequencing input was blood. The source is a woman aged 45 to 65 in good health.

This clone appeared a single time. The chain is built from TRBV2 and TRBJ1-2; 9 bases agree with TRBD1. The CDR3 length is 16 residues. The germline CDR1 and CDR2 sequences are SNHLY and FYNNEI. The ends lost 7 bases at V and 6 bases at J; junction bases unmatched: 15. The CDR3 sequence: CASTPGTGFISHGYTF. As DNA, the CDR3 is TGTGCCAGCACCCCCGGGACAGGGTTTATTAGCCATGGCTACACCTTC.

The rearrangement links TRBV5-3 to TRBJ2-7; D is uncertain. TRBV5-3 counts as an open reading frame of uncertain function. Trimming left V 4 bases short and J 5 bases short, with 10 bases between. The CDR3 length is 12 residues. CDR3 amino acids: CARSVLGHEQYF. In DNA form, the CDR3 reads TGTGCCAGAAGCGTTTTAGGGCACGAGCAGTACTTC.

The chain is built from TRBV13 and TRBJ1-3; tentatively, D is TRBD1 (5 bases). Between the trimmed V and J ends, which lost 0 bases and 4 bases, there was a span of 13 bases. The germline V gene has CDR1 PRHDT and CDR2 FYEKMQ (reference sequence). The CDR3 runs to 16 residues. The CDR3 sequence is CASSLGLRGAGNTIYF. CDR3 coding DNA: TGTGCCAGCAGCTTAGGCCTAAGGGGTGCCGGAAACACCATATATTTT.

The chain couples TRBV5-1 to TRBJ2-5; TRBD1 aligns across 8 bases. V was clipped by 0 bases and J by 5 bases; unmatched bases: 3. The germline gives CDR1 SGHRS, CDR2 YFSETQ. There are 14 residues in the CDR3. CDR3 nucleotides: TGCGCCAGCAGCTTGGCAGGGGGCGTCGAGACCCAGTACTTC. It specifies CASSLAGGVETQYF.

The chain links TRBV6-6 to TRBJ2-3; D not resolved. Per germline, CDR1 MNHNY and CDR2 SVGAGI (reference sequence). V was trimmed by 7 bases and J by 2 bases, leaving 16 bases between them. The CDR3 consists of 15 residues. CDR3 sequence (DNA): TGTGCCAGCAATCGAGGCGAGAAGAACACAGATACGCAGTATTTT. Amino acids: CASNRGEKNTDTQYF.

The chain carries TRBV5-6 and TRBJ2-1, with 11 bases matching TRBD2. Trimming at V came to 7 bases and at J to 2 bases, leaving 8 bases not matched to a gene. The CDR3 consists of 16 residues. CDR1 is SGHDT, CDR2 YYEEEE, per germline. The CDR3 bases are TGTGCCAGCGCGCTAGCGGGGGGATTAACCTACAATGAGCAGTTCTTC. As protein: CASALAGGLTYNEQFF.

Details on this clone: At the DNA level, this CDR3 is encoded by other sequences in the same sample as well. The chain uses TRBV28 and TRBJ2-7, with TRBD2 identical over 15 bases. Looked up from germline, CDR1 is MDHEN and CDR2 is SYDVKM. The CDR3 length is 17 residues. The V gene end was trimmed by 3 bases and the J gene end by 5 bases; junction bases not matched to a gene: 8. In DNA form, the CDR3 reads TGTGCCAGCAGTTTCGGACTAGCGGGAGGGCCTGGTGACGAGCAGTACTTC. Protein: CASSFGLAGGPGDEQYF.

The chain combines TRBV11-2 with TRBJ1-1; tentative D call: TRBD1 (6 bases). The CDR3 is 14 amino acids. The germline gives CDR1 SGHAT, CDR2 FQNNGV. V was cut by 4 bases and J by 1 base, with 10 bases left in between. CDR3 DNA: TGTGCCAGCAGCTACAGGGTTGGGAACACTGAAGCTTTCTTT. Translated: CASSYRVGNTEAFF.

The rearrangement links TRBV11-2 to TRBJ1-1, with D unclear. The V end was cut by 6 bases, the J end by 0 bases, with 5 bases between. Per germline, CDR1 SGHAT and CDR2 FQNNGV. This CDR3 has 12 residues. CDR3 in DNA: TGTGCCAGCAGTGTTATGAACACTGAAGCTTTCTTT. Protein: CASSVMNTEAFF.

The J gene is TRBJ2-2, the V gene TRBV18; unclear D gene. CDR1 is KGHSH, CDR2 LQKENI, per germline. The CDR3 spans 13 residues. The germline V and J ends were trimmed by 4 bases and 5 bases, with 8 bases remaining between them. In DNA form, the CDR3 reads TGTGCCAGCTCACGGGAATTTACCGGGGAGCTGTTTTTT. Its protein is CASSREFTGELFF.

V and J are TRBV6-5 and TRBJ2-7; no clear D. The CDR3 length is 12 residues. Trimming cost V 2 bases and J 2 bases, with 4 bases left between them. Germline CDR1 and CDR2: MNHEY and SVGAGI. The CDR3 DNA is TGTGCCAGCAGTTACCCCCCCTACGAGCAGTACTTC. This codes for CASSYPPYEQYF.

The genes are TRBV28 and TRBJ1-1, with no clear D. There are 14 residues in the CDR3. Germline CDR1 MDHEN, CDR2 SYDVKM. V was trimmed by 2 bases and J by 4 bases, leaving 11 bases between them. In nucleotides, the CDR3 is TGTGCCAGCAGTTTAAAAGTGGAGGGCACTGAAGCTTTCTTT. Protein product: CASSLKVEGTEAFF.

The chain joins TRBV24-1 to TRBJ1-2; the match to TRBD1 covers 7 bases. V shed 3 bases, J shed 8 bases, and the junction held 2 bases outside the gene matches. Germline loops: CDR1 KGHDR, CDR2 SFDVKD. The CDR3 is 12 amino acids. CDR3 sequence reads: CATSDRTGGYTF. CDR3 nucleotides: TGTGCCACCAGTGATCGGACAGGCGGCTACACCTTC.